These 25 T cell receptor beta chains originate from one sample sequenced in a study of blood T cell repertoires in COVID-19. TCRdb keeps only in-frame clones here, not all; method: immunoSEQ multiplex PCR. The table records 150,000 to 200,000 clones, 70% to 90% of them present only once. The material sequenced was peripheral blood. The origin of the receptors is a woman aged 80 or over in a cohort sampled during active or convalescent COVID-19.

The CDR3 DNA follows: TGTGCCAGCAGCTTAATATCAGGGAACGAGCAGTACTTC. Translation: CASSLISGNEQYF. The rearrangement uses TRBV7-2 and TRBJ2-7, with D possibly being TRBD1 (5 bases). Trimming pared 2 bases from V and 5 bases from J, leaving 10 bases between. Germline CDR1 reads SGHTA; CDR2 reads FQGNSA. This CDR3 is built from 13 residues.

This clone was observed a single time. V and J are TRBV6-2 or TRBV6-3 and TRBJ1-5; 10 positions match TRBD1. CDR3 size: 16 residues. Germline loops: CDR1 MNHEY, CDR2 SVGEGT. Trimming removed 4 bases from V and 2 bases from J; junction bases left unmatched: 5. The CDR3 DNA reads as TGTGCCAGCAGTTGGGGACAGGGGATAGGCAATCAGCCCCAGCATTTT. Translated, it gives CASSWGQGIGNQPQHF.

This clone was seen a handful of times. The rearrangement uses TRBV30 and TRBJ1-2, with D possibly matching TRBD1 (6 bases). CDR1 GTSNPN and CDR2 SVGIG come from the germline V gene (reference sequence). The germline V and J ends were trimmed by 3 bases and 8 bases, with 22 bases remaining between them. This CDR3 contains 15 residues. The CDR3 nucleotides are TGTGCCTGGAGAAAACCTCAGGGGAGTCGGGGCGGCTACACCTTC. Its protein is CAWRKPQGSRGGYTF. Full variable domain (remainder filled in from reference TRBV30 and TRBJ1-2): SQTIHQWPATLVQPVGSPLSLECTVEGTSNPNLYWYRQAAGRGLQLLFYSVGIGQISSEVPQNLSASRPQDRQFILSSKKLLLSDSGFYLCAWRKPQGSRGGYTFGSGTRLTVV.

This sequence joins TRBV4-1 and TRBJ1-1; maybe TRBD1 (5 bases). CDR1 is MGHRA and CDR2 is YSYEKL in the germline V gene. The CDR3 length is 19 residues. V lost 1 base, J lost 1 base, and 22 bases lay in between. This CDR3 is CASSQVSPAGPVRNTEAFF. The DNA for the CDR3 is TGCGCCAGCAGCCAAGTTTCTCCGGCGGGACCGGTGAGGAACACTGAAGCTTTCTTT.

The chain links TRBV5-1 to TRBJ1-2, with 8 bases that match TRBD1. CDR1 SGHRS and CDR2 YFSETQ come from the germline V gene. V lost 0 bases and J lost 4; bases outside the gene matches: 8. CDR3 size: 16 residues. For the CDR3, the DNA is TGCGCCAGCAGCTTGGGGGCAGGGGGCGCTTTCTATGGCTACACCTTC. Protein product: CASSLGAGGAFYGYTF.

The J gene is TRBJ1-2, the V gene TRBV24-1; the D is unclear. This CDR3 comprises 12 residues. V was trimmed by 1 base and J by 8 bases, leaving 7 bases between them. Per the germline V gene, CDR1 is KGHDR and CDR2 is SFDVKD. CDR3 region: CATSDFLRGYTF. CDR3 sequence (DNA): TGTGCCACCAGTGATTTTCTCAGAGGCTACACCTTC.

The CDR3 DNA reads TGTGCCAGCAGCGGAGGACAGGGGTTATATGGCTACACCTTC. The encoded protein is CASSGGQGLYGYTF. The chain is built from TRBV5-5 and TRBJ1-2; 9 nucleotides agree with TRBD1. This CDR3 spans 14 amino acids. The V and J ends lost 4 bases and 5 bases, in that order; junction bases with no gene match: 6. CDR1 is SGHKS and CDR2 is YYEKEE in the germline V gene (reference sequence).

The V call is TRBV5-1, the J call TRBJ2-5; 7 nucleotides line up with TRBD1. CDR1 SGHRS and CDR2 YFSETQ come from the germline V gene. The CDR3 loop spans 15 amino acids. V lost 7 bases and J lost 3; bases outside the gene matches: 12. This chain's CDR3 is CASRKPTGREETQYF. The DNA of the CDR3 is TGCGCCAGCCGGAAACCGACAGGGCGGGAAGAGACCCAGTACTTC.

The chain employs TRBV21-1 and TRBJ1-1. TRBV21-1 is a pseudogene locus. The CDR3 runs to 15 residues. The DNA of the CDR3 is TGTGCCAGCAGCAAGGAGGGTAGCGCGAACACTGAAGCTTTCTTT. It is translated as CASSKEGSANTEAFF.

The chain combines TRBV2 with TRBJ2-3; D unresolved. Trimming removed 1 base from V and 10 bases from J, with 6 bases in between. The germline V gene has CDR1 SNHLY and CDR2 FYNNEI. This CDR3 comprises 11 residues. CDR3 protein: CASSEGLSQYF. In DNA, the CDR3 is TGTGCCAGCAGTGAAGGGCTTTCGCAGTATTTT.

The chain employs TRBV27 and TRBJ1-1; D remains ambiguous. Germline loops: CDR1 MNHEY, CDR2 SMNVEV (reference sequence). V was cut by 3 bases and J by 0 bases, with 11 bases left in between. This CDR3 contains 15 residues. The DNA for the CDR3 is TGTGCCAGCAGTTTGGGCACTTCCATGAACACTGAAGCTTTCTTT. Encoded protein: CASSLGTSMNTEAFF.

This chain connects TRBV3-1 (or the pseudogene TRBV3-2) to TRBJ2-5; 9 bases are a match to TRBD2. Germline values: CDR1 LGHDT, CDR2 YNNKEL (reference sequence). V shed 3 bases and J 10 bases; nucleotides not matched to a gene: 12. CDR3 length: 15 residues. The CDR3 bases are TGTGCCAGCAGCCAGACTAGCGGTACAACGTGGGGCCAGTACTTC. This translates into CASSQTSGTTWGQYF.

The chain carries TRBV6-2 or TRBV6-3 and TRBJ2-3, with 10 bases matching TRBD2. V lost 4 bases, J lost 4 bases, and 5 bases stayed unmatched. The CDR3 length is 15 residues. The germline gives CDR1 MNHEY, CDR2 SVGEGT. The CDR3 DNA reads as TGTGCCAGCAGTTTTAGCGGGAGGATCGCAGATACGCAGTATTTT. Residues: CASSFSGRIADTQYF.

The chain is built from TRBV6-1 and TRBJ2-5, with D uncertain. CDR1 and CDR2 from the germline V gene are MNHNS and SASEGT. This CDR3 has 16 amino acids. V was shortened by 2 bases and J by 1 base, with 14 bases between the two germline ends. CDR3 sequence reads: CASSERRSFIQETQYF. The CDR3 nucleotides are TGTGCCAGCAGTGAACGTCGGAGTTTTATCCAAGAGACCCAGTACTTC.

V gene TRBV5-5 combines with J gene TRBJ2-2, with TRBD1 matching 9 bases. Unmatched junction bases numbered 2, after V lost 4 bases and J lost 1 base. This CDR3 is 15 amino acids long. Germline-derived CDR1 and CDR2 are SGHKS and YYEKEE (reference sequence). CDR3 DNA: TGTGCCAGCAGCCTGGGACAGGGGAACACCGGGGAGCTGTTTTTT. It is translated as CASSLGQGNTGELFF.

The genes are TRBV7-2 and TRBJ2-3; no clear D gene. V dropped 0 bases and J dropped 5 bases, with 6 bases sitting between them. CDR3 length equals 13 residues. CDR1 and CDR2 (germline): SGHTA, FQGNSA. The DNA for the CDR3 is TGTGCCAGCAGCTTAGCCCTACGAGATACGCAGTATTTT. Translation gives CASSLALRDTQYF.

CDR3 region: CASSIGQVGETQYF. CDR3 sequence (DNA): TGTGCCAGTAGTATAGGACAGGTCGGGGAGACCCAGTACTTC. The genes are TRBV19 and TRBJ2-5, with a tentative D call TRBD1 (6 bases). The CDR3 consists of 14 residues. The V gene lost 1 base and the J gene lost 5 bases, with 11 bases spanning the gap. In germline, CDR1 is LNHDA, CDR2 SQIVND (reference sequence).

The V gene is TRBV6-6, the J gene TRBJ2-7; perhaps TRBD1 as D (6 bases). V was shortened by 2 bases and J by 0 bases, with 11 bases between the two germline ends. There are 15 residues in the CDR3. Germline CDR1 MNHNY, CDR2 SVGAGI (reference sequence). The CDR3 loop is CASSYGRGSSYEQYV. CDR3 sequence (DNA): TGTGCCAGCAGTTACGGCAGGGGAAGCTCCTACGAGCAGTACGTC.

The chain combines TRBV10-1 with TRBJ1-2; D is possibly TRBD1 (6 bases). Between the trimmed V and J ends, which lost 0 bases and 8 bases, there was a span of 13 bases. In germline, CDR1 is WNHNN, CDR2 SYGVQD (reference sequence). The CDR3 totals 14 residues. Here the CDR3 reads CASSESMGAGGYTF. CDR3 nucleotide sequence: TGCGCCAGCAGTGAGTCGATGGGGGCAGGAGGCTACACCTTC.

V is TRBV18 and J is TRBJ2-3; the match to TRBD2 covers 7 bases. Trimming removed 0 bases from V and 4 bases from J; junction bases left unmatched: 4. Germline lookup yields CDR1 KGHSH and CDR2 LQKENI. This CDR3 spans 15 amino acids. The CDR3 here is CASSPPGTIPDTQYF. CDR3 nucleotides: TGTGCCAGCTCACCACCGGGGACTATTCCAGATACGCAGTATTTT.

The gene calls are TRBV28 and TRBJ1-2; D remains ambiguous. CDR3 size: 14 residues. Per germline, CDR1 MDHEN and CDR2 SYDVKM. V lost 5 bases and J 4 bases, leaving 14 bases between the germline ends. The DNA for the CDR3 is TGTGCCAGCAGTCCGCGAACAGTTACCTATGGCTACACCTTC. Translated, it gives CASSPRTVTYGYTF.

This chain's CDR3 is CASSTGVPPDTQYF. In DNA form, the CDR3 reads TGTGCCAGTAGTACCGGGGTCCCACCGGATACGCAGTATTTT. This chain uses TRBV19 with TRBJ2-3, with D possibly matching TRBD2 (5 bases). Deletions cut 4 bases from V and 6 bases from J, with 14 bases between. This CDR3 region has 14 residues. Germline loops: CDR1 LNHDA, CDR2 SQIVND (reference sequence).

The CDR3 loop reads CASSYEGVANEKLFF. CDR3 DNA: TGTGCCAGCAGCTATGAAGGGGTGGCTAATGAAAAACTGTTTTTT. The V call is TRBV11-2, the J call TRBJ1-4; D possibly corresponds to TRBD1 (5 bases). Germline CDR1 reads SGHAT; CDR2 reads FQNNGV. V gave up 4 bases and J gave up 3 bases, with 12 bases separating them. This CDR3 is built from 15 residues.

The genes are TRBV11-3 and TRBJ2-5; D remains unclear. The CDR3 has 13 residues. Germline lookup yields CDR1 SGHNT and CDR2 YENEEA. V lost 0 bases, J lost 9 bases, and 11 bases lay in between. CDR3 nucleotide sequence: TGTGCCAGCAGCTTAGATGTTGGCCGGGCCCAGTACTTC. It is translated as CASSLDVGRAQYF. Full variable domain (missing parts from reference TRBV11-3 and TRBJ2-5): EAGVVQSPRYKIIEKKQPVAFWCNPISGHNTLYWYLQNLGQGPELLIRYENEEAVDDSQLPKDRFSAERLKGVDSTLKIQPAELGDSAVYLCASSLDVGRAQYFGPGTRLLVL.

The CDR3 loop reads CASSQDRGHQKLFF. DNA for the CDR3: TGTGCCAGCAGCCAGGACAGGGGGCACCAAAAACTGTTTTTT. The gene calls are TRBV7-2 and TRBJ1-4; 11 bases match TRBD1. Germline lookup yields CDR1 SGHTA and CDR2 FQGNSA. The J segment lost 9 bases and the V segment lost 5 bases, leaving 5 bases of the junction unmatched. The length of the CDR3 is 14 residues.